A selection of T cell receptor beta chains follows, all from one sample in a study of regulatory T cells in long-lasting Graves disease. TCRdb recomputed calls from the multiplex PCR reads with MiXCR, one row per CDR3 protein. The table has 500,000 or so distinct CDR3 sequences, roughly 15% seen once. These same records also appear under a second study, on T cells in Graves' hyperthyroidism and ophthalmopathy.

This specimen was peripheral blood mononuclear cells (PBMCs), taken at new diagnosis, from a patient treated with antithyroid drugs. These receptors were obtained from a man aged 35 to 55 with Graves disease. The CDR3 runs from the conserved cysteine through the conserved F or W. Each record gives: D gene, V gene, J gene, clone size, CDR3 protein, CDR3 DNA. D genes are given only for firm matches. Expanded clones get a size class; other rows say once, few or many, or leave the size out.

TRBD2	TRBV6-5	TRBJ2-1	NA	CASSYVAGDNEQFF	TGTGCCAGCAGTTATGTAGCGGGGGACAATGAGCAGTTCTTC
TRBD1	TRBV5-1	TRBJ2-5	many	CASSRDRAETQYF	TGCGCCAGCAGCCGGGACAGGGCTGAGACCCAGTACTTC
TRBD2	TRBV19	TRBJ2-2	NA	CASSWAGDGTGELFF	TGTGCCAGTAGTTGGGCGGGAGACGGAACCGGGGAGCTGTTTTTT
TRBD2	TRBV24-1	TRBJ2-7	NA	CATSDLPTSGGTNEQYF	TGTGCCACCAGTGATTTGCCTACTAGCGGTGGTACTAACGAGCAGTACTTC
NA	TRBV9	TRBJ2-7	many	CASSEGLLSYEQYF	TGTGCCAGCAGCGAGGGACTCCTTAGCTACGAGCAGTACTTC
TRBD2	TRBV27	TRBJ2-1	many	CASSLSLLAGGGNEQFF	TGTGCCAGCAGTCTATCCCTACTAGCGGGAGGGGGGAATGAGCAGTTCTTC
NA	TRBV20-1	TRBJ2-5	NA	CSASLSAGRTETQYF	TGCAGTGCTAGTTTGTCCGCGGGAAGAACGGAGACCCAGTACTTC
NA	TRBV6-2/TRBV6-3	TRBJ2-7	many	CASTSSGDATAYEQYF	TGTGCCAGCACCTCCTCGGGTGACGCAACCGCCTACGAGCAGTACTTC
NA	TRBV7-9	TRBJ1-2	many	CASSLVTGNYGYTF	TGTGCCAGCAGCTTAGTGACGGGGAACTATGGCTACACCTTC
NA	TRBV7-9	TRBJ2-3	many	CASSLVRGIRTDTQYF	TGTGCCAGCAGCTTAGTCCGAGGGATTCGCACAGATACGCAGTATTTT
TRBD1	TRBV3-1	TRBJ2-3	NA	CASSQDMGQQSDTQYF	TGTGCCAGCAGCCAAGATATGGGACAGCAGTCAGATACGCAGTATTTT
NA	TRBV6-1	TRBJ1-1	NA	CASILGRGEAFF	TGTGCCAGCATCCTTGGGAGGGGTGAAGCTTTCTTT
NA	TRBV10-1	TRBJ1-6	many	CASSADLMGDSPLHF	TGCGCCAGCAGTGCGGACCTAATGGGTGATTCACCCCTCCACTTT
NA	TRBV18	TRBJ2-3	many	CASSPYSKSTDTQYF	TGTGCCAGCTCACCTTACAGCAAAAGCACAGATACGCAGTATTTT
NA	TRBV6-1	TRBJ2-5	many	CASSKGGELETQYF	TGTGCCAGCTCCAAGGGGGGCGAGTTAGAGACCCAGTACTTC
NA	TRBV6-2/TRBV6-3	TRBJ2-4	NA	CAASRGLAKNIQYF	TGTGCCGCCTCGCGTGGTCTAGCCAAAAACATTCAGTACTTC
TRBD1	TRBV2	TRBJ2-1	NA	CASGNRGLLSYNEQFF	TGTGCCAGCGGAAATAGGGGGCTCCTCTCCTACAATGAGCAGTTCTTC
NA	TRBV27	TRBJ1-5	NA	CASRPGTVNQPQHF	TGTGCCAGCAGACCCGGTACAGTTAATCAGCCCCAGCATTTT
NA	TRBV5-4	TRBJ2-3	few	CASSLTGRLVHTQYF	TGTGCCAGCAGTTTAACAGGTCGTCTCGTGCATACGCAGTATTTT
TRBD2	TRBV11-2	TRBJ2-1	many	CASSAKGEGTSGRRSYNEQFF	TGTGCCAGCAGCGCTAAGGGAGAGGGGACTAGCGGGCGGCGCTCCTACAATGAGCAGTTCTTC
NA	TRBV12-3/TRBV12-4	TRBJ2-7	many	CASSLGGRGEQYF	TGTGCCAGCAGTTTAGGGGGGCGAGGCGAGCAGTACTTC
NA	TRBV27	TRBJ2-4	many	CASRGQREGYIQYF	TGTGCCAGCAGGGGACAAAGGGAGGGCTACATTCAGTACTTC
NA	TRBV12-3/TRBV12-4	TRBJ2-5	NA	CASSSVGGGVETQYF	TGTGCCAGCAGCTCGGTCGGGGGAGGTGTGGAGACCCAGTACTTC
NA	TRBV5-1	TRBJ2-7	NA	CASSRELQGEQYF	TGCGCCAGCAGCCGTGAACTTCAAGGAGAGCAGTACTTC
NA	TRBV5-1	TRBJ1-1	many	CASSGPGRGSEAFF	TGCGCCAGCAGCGGCCCAGGAAGGGGCTCTGAAGCTTTCTTT
NA	TRBV20-1	TRBJ2-1	few	CSAQYQTASSYNEQFF	TGCAGTGCTCAATACCAGACCGCAAGCTCCTACAATGAGCAGTTCTTC
NA	TRBV27	TRBJ1-2	NA	CASSFLDPGGGYAF	TGTGCCAGCAGTTTTTTGGACCCAGGCGGGGGCTACGCCTTC
NA	TRBV7-9	TRBJ1-1	many	CASSSGGGASTEAFF	TGTGCCAGCAGCTCCGGAGGAGGGGCGAGCACTGAAGCTTTCTTT
NA	TRBV20-1	TRBJ2-1	many	CSAGRQQQEQFF	TGCAGTGCGGGCAGACAGCAACAGGAGCAGTTCTTC
NA	TRBV24-1	TRBJ1-4	many	CATSDATTTNEKLFF	TGTGCCACCAGTGATGCGACAACAACTAATGAAAAACTGTTTTTT
NA	TRBV6-1	TRBJ1-4	NA	CASRGSPEKLFF	TGTGCCAGCAGAGGGTCTCCTGAAAAACTGTTTTTT